Detailed here is one T cell receptor beta chain. This specimen belongs to a study of blood T cell repertoires in COVID-19. Study details: The United States, Italy and Spain were the sources of the acute and convalescent COVID-19 samples. T cells, B-cell-depleted T cells, or PBMCs provided the cDNA or gDNA that served as material.

Authors' methods: The authors estimated nucleated cell counts from reference gene primer amplification. Sequencing was performed with immunoSEQ multiplex PCR; in TCRdb, only in-frame clones are kept and a portion is missing. That table gives V, J and clone size, and the DNA gave D and trimming. The table lists 110,000 or so clones, 85% of them singletons. The ends were cut back, 10 bases at V and 0 bases at J, with 13 bases in the middle. The CDR3 totals 14 residues. The receptor was derived from a human donor in a cohort sampled during active COVID-19. The sequenced sample consisted of peripheral blood. V usage is TRBV23-1 and J usage is TRBJ2-4; weak D call: TRBD1 (5 bases). TRBV23-1 is placed among ORFs of uncertain function. The CDR3 is CATATDLAKNIQYF. In DNA, the CDR3 is TGCGCCACCGCGACAGATCTAGCCAAAAACATTCAGTACTTC.